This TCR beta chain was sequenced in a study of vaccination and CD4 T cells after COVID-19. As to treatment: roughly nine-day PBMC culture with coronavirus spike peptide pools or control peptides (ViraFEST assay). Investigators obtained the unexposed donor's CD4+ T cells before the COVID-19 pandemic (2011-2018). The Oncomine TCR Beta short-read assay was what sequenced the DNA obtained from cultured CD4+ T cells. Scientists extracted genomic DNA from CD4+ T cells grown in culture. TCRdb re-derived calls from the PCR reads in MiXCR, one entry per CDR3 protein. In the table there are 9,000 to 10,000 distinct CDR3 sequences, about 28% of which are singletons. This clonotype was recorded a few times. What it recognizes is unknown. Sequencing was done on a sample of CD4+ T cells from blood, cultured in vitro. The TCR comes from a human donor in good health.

The CDR3 loop is CASSSSMGINQPQHF. In DNA, the CDR3 is TGTGCCAGCAGCTCCTCGATGGGGATAAATCAGCCCCAGCATTTT. The chain carries TRBV7-9 and TRBJ1-5; no firm D call. The germline V gene has CDR1 SEHNR and CDR2 FQNEAQ (reference sequence). V lost 4 bases, J lost 4 bases, and 14 bases lay in between. This CDR3 has 15 residues.